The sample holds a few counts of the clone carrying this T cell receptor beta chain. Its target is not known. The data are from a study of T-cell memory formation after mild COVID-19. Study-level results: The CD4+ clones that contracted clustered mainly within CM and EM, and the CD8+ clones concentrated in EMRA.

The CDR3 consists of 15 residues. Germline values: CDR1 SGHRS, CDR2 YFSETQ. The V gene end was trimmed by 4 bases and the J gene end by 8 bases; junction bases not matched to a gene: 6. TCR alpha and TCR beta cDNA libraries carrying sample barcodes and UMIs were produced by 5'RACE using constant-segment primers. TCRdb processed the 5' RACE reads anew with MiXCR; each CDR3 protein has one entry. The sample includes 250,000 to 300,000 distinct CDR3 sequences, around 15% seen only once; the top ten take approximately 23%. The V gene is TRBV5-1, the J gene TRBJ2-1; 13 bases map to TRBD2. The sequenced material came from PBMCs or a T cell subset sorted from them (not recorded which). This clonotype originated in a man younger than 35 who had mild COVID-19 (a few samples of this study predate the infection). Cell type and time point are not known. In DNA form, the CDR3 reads TGCGCCAGCAGCCCCGGGACTAGCGGGGACTATGAGCAGTTCTTC. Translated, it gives CASSPGTSGDYEQFF.